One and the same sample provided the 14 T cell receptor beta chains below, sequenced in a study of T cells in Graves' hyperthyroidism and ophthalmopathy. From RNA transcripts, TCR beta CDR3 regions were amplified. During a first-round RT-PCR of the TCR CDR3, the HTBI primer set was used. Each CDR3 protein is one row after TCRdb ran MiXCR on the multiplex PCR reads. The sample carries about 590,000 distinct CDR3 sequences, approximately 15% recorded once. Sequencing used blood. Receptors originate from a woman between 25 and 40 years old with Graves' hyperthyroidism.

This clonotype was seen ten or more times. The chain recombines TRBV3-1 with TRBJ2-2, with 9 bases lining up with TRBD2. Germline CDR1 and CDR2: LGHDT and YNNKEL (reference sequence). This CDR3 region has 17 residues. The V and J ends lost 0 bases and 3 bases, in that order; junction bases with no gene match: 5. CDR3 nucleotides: TGTGCCAGCAGCCAAGATCGGACTAGCGTCCACACCGGGGAGCTGTTTTTT. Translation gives CASSQDRTSVHTGELFF.

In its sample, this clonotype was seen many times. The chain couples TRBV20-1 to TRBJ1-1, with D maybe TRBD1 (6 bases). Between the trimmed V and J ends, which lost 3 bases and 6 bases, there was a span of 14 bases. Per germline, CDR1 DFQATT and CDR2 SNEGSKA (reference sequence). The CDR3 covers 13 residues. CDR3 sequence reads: CSASSDRSPEAFF. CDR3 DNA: TGCAGTGCTAGCTCCGACAGGTCCCCTGAAGCTTTCTTT.

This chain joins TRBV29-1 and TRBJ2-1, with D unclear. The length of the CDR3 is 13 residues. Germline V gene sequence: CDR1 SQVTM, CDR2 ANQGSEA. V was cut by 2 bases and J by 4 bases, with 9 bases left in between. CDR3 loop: CSVELEIYNEQFF. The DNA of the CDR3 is TGCAGCGTTGAACTAGAGATTTACAATGAGCAGTTCTTC.

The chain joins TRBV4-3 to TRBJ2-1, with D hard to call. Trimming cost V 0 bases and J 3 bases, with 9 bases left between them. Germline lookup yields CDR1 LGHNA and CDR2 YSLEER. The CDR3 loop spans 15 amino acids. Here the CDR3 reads CASSQDLASYNEQFF. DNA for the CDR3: TGCGCCAGCAGCCAAGATCTGGCTAGCTACAATGAGCAGTTCTTC.

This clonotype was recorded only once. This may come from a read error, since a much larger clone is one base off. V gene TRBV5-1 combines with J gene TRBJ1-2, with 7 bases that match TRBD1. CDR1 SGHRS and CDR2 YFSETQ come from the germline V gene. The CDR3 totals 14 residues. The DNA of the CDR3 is TGCGTCAGCAGCGCCGGGACAGTGACTTATGGCTACACCTTC. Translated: CVSSAGTVTYGYTF.

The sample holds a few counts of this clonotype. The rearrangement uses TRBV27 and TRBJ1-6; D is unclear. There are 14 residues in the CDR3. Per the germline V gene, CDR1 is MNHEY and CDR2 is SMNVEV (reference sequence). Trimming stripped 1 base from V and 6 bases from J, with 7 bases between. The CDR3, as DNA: TGTGCCAGCAGTTTATTCGACATTAATTCACCCCTCCACTTT. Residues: CASSLFDINSPLHF.

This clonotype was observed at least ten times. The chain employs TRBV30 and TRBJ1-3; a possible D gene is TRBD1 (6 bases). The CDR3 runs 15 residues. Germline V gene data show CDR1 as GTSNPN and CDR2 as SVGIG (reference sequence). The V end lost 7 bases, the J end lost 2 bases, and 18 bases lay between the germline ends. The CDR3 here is CALTRDKLAGNTIYF. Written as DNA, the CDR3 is TGTGCCTTGACTAGGGACAAGTTGGCTGGAAACACCATATATTTT.

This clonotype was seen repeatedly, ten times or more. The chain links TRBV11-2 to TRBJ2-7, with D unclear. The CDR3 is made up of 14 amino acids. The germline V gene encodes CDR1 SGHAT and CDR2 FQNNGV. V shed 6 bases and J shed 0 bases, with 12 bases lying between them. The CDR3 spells CASSRTVNSYEQYF. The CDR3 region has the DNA TGTGCCAGCAGTCGGACGGTAAACTCCTACGAGCAGTACTTC. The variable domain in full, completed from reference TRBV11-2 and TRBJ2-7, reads EAGVAQSPRYKIIEKRQSVAFWCNPISGHATLYWYQQILGQGPKLLIQFQNNGVVDDSQLPKDRFSAERLKGVDSTLKIQPAKLEDSAVYLCASSRTVNSYEQYFGPGTRLTVT.

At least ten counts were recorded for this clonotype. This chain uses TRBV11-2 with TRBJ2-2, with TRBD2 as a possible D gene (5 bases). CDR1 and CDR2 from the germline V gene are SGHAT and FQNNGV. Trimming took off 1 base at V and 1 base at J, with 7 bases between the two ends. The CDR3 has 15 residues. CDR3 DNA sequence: TGTGCCAGCAGCTTAGTCGGAGGGAACACCGGGGAGCTGTTTTTT. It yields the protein CASSLVGGNTGELFF.

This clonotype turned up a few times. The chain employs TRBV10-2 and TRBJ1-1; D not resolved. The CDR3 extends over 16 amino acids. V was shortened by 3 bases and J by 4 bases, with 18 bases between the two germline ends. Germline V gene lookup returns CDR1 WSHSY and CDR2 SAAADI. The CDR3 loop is CASSDSRKGASTEAFF. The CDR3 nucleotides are TGCGCCAGCAGTGATAGTCGGAAGGGAGCGAGCACTGAAGCTTTCTTT.

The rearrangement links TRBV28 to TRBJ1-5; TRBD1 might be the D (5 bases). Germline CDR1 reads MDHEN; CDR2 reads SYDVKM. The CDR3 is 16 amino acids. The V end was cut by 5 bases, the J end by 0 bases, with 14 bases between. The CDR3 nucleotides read TGTGCCAGCAGTCCGCGCGGGACCGCTAGCAATCAGCCCCAGCATTTT. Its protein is CASSPRGTASNQPQHF.

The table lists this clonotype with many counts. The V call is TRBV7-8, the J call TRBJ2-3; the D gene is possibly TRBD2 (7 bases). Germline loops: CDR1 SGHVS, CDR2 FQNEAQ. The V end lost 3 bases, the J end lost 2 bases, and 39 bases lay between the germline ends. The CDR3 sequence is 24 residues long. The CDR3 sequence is CASSFIGTIPQGGSTIADTDTQYF. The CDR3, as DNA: TGTGCCAGCAGCTTTATCGGGACTATACCACAAGGGGGTTCAACCATTGCGGACACAGATACGCAGTATTTT.

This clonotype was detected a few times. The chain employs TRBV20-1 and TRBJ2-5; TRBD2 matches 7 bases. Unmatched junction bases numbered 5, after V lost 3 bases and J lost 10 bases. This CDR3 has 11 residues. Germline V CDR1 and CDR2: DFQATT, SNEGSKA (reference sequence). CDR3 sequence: CSARREHLQYF. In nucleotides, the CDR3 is TGCAGTGCTAGGCGGGAGCACCTCCAGTACTTC.

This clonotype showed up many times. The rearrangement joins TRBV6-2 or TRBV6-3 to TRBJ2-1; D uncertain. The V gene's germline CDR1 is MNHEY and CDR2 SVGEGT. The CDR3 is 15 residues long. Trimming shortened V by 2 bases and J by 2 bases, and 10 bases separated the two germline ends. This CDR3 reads CASSYGLGPYNEQFF. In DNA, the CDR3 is TGTGCCAGCAGTTACGGGCTAGGGCCCTACAATGAGCAGTTCTTC.